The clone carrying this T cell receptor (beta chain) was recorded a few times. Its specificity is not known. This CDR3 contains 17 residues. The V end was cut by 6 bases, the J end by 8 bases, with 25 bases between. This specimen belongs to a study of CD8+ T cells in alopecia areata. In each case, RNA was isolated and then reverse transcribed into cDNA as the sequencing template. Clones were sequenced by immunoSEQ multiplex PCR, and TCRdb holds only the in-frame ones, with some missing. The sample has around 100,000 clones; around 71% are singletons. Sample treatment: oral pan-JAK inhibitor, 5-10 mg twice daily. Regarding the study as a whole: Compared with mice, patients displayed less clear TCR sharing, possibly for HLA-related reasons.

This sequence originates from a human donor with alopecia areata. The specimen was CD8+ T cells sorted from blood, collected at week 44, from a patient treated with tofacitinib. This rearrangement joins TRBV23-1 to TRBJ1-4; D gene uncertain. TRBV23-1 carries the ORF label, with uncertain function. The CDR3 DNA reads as TGCGCCAGCAGACCCCGAGGACCCGGATTTGGCATGGAAAAACTGTTTTTT. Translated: CASRPRGPGFGMEKLFF.